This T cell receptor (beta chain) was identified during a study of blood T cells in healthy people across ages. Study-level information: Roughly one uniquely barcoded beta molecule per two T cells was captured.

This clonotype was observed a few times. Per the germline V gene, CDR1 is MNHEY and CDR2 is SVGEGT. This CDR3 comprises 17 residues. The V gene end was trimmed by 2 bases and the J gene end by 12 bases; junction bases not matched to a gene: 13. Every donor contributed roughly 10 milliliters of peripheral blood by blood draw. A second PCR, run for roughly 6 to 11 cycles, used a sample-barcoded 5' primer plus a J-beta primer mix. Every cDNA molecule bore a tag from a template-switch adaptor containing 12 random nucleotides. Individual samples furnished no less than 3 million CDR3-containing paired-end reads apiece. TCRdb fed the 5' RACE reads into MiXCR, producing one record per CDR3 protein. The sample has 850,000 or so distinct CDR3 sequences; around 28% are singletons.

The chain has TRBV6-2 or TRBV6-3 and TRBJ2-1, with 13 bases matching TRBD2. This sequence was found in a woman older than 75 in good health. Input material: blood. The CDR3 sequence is CASSYDPGTSGVDGQFF. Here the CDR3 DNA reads TGTGCCAGCAGTTACGACCCCGGGACTAGCGGGGTCGATGGGCAGTTCTTC.